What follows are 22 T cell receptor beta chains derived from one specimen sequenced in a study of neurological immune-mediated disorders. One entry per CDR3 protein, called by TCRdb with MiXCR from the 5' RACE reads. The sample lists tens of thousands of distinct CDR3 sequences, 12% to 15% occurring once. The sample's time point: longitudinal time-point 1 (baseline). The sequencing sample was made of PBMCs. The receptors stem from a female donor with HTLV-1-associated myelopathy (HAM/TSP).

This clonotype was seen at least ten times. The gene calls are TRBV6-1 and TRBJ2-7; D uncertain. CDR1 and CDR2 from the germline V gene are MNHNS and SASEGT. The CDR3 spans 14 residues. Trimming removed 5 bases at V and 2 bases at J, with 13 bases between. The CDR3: CASSQTDGPYEQYF. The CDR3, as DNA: TGTGCCAGCAGTCAAACCGACGGTCCCTACGAGCAGTACTTC.

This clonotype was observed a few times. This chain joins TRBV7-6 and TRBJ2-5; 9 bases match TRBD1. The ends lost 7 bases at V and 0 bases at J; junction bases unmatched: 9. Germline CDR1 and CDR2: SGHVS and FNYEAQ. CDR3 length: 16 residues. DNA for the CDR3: TGTGCCAGCATCCTAGACAGGGGGGGGGACCAAGAGACCCAGTACTTC. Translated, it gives CASILDRGGDQETQYF.

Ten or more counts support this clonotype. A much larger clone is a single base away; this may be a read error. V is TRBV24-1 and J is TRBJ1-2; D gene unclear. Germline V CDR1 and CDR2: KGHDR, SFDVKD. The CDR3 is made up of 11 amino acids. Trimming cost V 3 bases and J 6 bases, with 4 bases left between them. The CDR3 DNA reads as TGTGCCACCAGTGATCCCCATGGCTACACCTTC. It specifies CATSDPHGYTF.

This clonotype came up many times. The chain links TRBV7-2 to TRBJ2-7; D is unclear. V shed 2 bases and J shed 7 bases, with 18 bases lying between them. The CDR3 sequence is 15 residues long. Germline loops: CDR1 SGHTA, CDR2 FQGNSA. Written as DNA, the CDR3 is TGTGCCAGCAGCTTAAATGTCCACGACTCCCTGGAGCAGTACTTC. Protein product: CASSLNVHDSLEQYF.

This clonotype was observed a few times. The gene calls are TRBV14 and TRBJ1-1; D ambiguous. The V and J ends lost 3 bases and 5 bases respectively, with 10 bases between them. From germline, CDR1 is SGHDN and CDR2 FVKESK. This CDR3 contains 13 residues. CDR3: CASSHLGETEAFF. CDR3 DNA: TGTGCCAGCAGCCACTTGGGAGAAACTGAAGCTTTCTTT.

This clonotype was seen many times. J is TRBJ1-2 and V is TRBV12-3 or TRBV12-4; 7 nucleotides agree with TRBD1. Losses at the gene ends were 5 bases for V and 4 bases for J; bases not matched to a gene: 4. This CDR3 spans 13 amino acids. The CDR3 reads CASSRQGFYGYTF. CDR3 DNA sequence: TGTGCCAGCAGTAGACAGGGATTCTATGGCTACACCTTC.

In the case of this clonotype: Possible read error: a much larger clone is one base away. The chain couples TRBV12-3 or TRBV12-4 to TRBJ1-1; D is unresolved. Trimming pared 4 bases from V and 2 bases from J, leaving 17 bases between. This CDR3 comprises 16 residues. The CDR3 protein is CASSSRFTTDNTEAFF. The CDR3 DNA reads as TGTGCCAGCAGTTCCAGGTTCACAACGGACAACACTGAAGCTTTCTTT.

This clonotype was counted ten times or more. The CDR3 bases are TGTGCCAGCAGTTTGGAGTTCACTGAAGCTTTCTTT. It yields the protein CASSLEFTEAFF. The chain combines TRBV28 with TRBJ1-1; no reliable D call. V was clipped by 3 bases and J by 4 bases, with 6 bases between them. The V gene's germline CDR1 is MDHEN and CDR2 SYDVKM. The CDR3 is made up of 12 amino acids.

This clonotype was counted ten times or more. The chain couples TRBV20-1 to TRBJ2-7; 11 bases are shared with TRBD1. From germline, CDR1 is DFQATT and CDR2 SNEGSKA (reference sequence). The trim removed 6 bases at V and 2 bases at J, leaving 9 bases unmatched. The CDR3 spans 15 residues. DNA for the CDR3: TGCAGTGCCTTCCCCGGGACAGGGGGTCCCTACGAGCAGTACTTC. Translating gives CSAFPGTGGPYEQYF.

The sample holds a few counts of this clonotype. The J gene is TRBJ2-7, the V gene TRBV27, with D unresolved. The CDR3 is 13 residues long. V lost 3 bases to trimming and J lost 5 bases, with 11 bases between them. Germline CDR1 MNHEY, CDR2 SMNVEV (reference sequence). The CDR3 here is CASSFRGSHEQYF. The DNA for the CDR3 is TGTGCCAGCAGTTTTCGTGGATCCCACGAGCAGTACTTC.

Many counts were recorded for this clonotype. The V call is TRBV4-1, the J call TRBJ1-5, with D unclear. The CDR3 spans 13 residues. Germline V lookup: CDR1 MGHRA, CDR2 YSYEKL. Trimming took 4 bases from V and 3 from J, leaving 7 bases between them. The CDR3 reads CASSPSDNQPQHF. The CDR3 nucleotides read TGCGCCAGCAGCCCCTCGGACAATCAGCCCCAGCATTTT.

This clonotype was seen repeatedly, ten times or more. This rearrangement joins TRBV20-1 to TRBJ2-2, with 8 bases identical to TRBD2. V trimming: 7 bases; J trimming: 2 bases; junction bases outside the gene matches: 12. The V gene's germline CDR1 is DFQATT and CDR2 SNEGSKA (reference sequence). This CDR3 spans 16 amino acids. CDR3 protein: CSVPRRGGPNTGELFF. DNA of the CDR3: TGCAGTGTTCCTCGTCGCGGGGGGCCCAACACCGGGGAGCTGTTTTTT.

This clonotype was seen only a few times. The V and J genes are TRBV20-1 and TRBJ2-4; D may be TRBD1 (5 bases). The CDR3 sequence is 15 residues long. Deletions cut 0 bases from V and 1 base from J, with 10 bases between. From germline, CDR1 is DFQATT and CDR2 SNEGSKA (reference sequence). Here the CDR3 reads CSARDLHRAKNIQYF. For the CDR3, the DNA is TGCAGTGCTAGAGATCTGCACAGGGCCAAAAACATTCAGTACTTC.

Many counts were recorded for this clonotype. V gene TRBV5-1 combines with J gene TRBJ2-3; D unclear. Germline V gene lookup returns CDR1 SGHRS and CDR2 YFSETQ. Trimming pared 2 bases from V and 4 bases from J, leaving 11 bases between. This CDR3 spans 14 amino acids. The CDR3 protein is CASSFTVDPDTQYF. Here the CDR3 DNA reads TGCGCCAGCAGCTTCACGGTCGATCCAGATACGCAGTATTTT.

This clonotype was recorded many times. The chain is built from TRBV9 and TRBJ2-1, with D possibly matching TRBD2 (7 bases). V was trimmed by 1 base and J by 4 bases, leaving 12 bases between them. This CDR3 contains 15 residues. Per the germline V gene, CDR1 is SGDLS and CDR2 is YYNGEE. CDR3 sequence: CASSVSRGPYNEQFF. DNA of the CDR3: TGTGCCAGCAGCGTATCGCGGGGGCCGTACAATGAGCAGTTCTTC.

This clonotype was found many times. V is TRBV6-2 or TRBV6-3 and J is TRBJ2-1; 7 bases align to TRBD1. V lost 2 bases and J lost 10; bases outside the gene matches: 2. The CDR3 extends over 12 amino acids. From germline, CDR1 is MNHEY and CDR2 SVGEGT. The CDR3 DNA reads TGTGCCAGCAGTTACCCGACAGGGGAGCAGTTCTTC. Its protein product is CASSYPTGEQFF.

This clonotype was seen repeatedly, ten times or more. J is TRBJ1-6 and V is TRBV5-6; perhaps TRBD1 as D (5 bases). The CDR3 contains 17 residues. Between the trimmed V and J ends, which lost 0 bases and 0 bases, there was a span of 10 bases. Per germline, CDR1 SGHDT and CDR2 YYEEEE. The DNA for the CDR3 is TGTGCCAGCAGCTTGGCCGAACAGGACTCCTATAATTCACCCCTCCACTTT. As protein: CASSLAEQDSYNSPLHF. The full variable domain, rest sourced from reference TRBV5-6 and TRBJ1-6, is DAGVTQSPTHLIKTRGQQVTLRCSPKSGHDTVSWYQQALGQGPQFIFQYYEEEERQRGNFPDRFSGHQFPNYSSELNVNALLLGDSALYLCASSLAEQDSYNSPLHFGNGTRLTVT.

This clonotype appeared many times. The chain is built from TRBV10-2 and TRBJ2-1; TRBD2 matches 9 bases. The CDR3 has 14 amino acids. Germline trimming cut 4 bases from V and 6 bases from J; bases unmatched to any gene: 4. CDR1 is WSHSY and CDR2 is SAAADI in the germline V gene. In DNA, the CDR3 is TGCGCCAGCAGTGGTCTAGCGGGGCCCAATGAGCAGTTCTTC. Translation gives CASSGLAGPNEQFF.

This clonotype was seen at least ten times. The CDR3 spells CASSFDTGPLYF. The DNA for the CDR3 is TGCGCCAGCAGCTTCGACACGGGACCCCTGTACTTC. This chain uses TRBV5-1 with TRBJ2-7; D possibly uses TRBD1 or TRBD2 (5 bases each). Germline loops: CDR1 SGHRS, CDR2 YFSETQ. The ends were cut back, 2 bases at V and 12 bases at J, with 15 bases in the middle. The CDR3 sequence is 12 residues long.

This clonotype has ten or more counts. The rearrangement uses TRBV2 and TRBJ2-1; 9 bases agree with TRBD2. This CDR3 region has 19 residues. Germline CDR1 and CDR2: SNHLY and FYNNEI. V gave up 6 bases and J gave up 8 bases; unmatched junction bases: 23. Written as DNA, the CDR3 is TGTGCCAGCAGCTTGAGGGTGGTGGCGGGGGGGAGGATGGTTCATGAGCAGTTCTTC. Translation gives CASSLRVVAGGRMVHEQFF.

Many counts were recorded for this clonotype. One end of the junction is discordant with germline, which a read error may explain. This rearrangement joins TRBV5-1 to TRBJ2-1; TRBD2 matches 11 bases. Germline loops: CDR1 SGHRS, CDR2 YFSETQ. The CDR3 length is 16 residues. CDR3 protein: CASRLGGTSGGSEQFF. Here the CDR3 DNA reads TGCGCCAGCAGATTGGGAGGCACTAGCGGGGGTAGTGAGCAGTTCTTC.

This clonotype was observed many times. CDR3 sequence reads: CASSFSPTGIYEQYF. The CDR3 coding sequence is TGTGCCAGCAGTTTTTCTCCGACAGGGATATACGAGCAGTACTTC. The genes are TRBV7-2 and TRBJ2-7, with 7 bases fitting TRBD1. Germline-derived CDR1 and CDR2 are SGHTA and FQGNSA. After removal of 6 bases from V and 4 bases from J, the junction contained 12 bases not matched to a gene. The CDR3 has 15 residues.